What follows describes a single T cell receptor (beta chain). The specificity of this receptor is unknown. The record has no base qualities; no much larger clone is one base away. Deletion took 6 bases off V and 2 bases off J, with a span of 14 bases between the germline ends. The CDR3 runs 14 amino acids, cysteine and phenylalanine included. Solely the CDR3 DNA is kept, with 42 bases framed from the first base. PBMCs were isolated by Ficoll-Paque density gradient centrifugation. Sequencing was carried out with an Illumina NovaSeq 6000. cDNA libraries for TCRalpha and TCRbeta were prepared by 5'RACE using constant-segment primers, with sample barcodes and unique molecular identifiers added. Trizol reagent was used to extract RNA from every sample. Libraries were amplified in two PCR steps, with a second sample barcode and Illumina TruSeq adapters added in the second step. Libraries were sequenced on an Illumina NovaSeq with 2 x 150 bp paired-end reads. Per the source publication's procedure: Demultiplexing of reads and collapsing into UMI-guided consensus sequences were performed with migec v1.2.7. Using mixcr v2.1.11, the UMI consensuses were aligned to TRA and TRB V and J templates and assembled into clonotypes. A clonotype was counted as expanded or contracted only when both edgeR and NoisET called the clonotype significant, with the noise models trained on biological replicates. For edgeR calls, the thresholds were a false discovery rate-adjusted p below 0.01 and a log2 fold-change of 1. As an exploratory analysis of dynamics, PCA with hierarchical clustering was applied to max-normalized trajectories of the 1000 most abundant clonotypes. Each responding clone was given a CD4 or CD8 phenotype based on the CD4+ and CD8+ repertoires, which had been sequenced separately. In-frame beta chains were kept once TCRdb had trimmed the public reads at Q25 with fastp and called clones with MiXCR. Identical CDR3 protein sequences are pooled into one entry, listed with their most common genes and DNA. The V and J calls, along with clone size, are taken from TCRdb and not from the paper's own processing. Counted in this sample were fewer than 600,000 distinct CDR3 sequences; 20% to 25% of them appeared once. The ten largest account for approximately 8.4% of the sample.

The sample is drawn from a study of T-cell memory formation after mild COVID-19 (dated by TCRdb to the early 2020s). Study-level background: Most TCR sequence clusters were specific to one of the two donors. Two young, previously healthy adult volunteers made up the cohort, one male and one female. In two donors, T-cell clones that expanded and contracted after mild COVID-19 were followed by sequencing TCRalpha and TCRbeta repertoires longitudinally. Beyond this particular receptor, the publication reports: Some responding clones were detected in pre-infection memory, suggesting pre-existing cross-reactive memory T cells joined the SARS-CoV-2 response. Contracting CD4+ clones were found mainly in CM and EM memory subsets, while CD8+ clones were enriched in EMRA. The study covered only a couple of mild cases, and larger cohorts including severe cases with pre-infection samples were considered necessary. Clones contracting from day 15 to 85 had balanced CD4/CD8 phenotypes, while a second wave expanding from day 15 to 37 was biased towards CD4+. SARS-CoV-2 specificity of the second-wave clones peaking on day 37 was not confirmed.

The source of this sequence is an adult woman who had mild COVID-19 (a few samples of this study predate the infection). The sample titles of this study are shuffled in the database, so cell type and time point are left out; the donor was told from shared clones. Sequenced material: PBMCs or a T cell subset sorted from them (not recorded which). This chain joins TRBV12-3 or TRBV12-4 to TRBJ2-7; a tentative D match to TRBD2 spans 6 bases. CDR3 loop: CASSPALAPYEQYF. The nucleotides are TGTGCCAGCAGCCCGGCACTAGCACCCTACGAGCAGTACTTC.